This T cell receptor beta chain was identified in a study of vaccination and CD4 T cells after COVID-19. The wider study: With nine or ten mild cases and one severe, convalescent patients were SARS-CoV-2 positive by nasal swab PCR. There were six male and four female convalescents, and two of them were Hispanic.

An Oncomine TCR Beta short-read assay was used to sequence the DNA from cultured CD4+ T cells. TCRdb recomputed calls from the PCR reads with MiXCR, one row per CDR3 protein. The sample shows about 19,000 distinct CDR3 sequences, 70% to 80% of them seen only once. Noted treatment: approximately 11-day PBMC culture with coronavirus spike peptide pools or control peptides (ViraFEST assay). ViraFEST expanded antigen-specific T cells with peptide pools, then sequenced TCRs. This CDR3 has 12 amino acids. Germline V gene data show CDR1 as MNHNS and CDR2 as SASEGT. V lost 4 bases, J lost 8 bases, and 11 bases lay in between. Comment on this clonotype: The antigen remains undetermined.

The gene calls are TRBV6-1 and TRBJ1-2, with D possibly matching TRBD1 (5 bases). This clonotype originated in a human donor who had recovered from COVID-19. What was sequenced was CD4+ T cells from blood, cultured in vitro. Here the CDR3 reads CASSVGPGGYTF. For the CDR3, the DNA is TGTGCCAGCAGTGTCGGGCCAGGGGGCTACACCTTC.